The T cell receptor beta chain under discussion was sequenced for a study of blood T cell repertoires in COVID-19. V was shortened by 4 bases and J by 5 bases, with 11 bases between the two germline ends. Per the germline V gene, CDR1 is MGHRA and CDR2 is YSYEKL. The CDR3 totals 13 residues. Clones were read by immunoSEQ multiplex PCR, and TCRdb kept only the in-frame ones, dropping some. Among roughly 100,000 clones, around 84% were seen once, and the ten largest hold 4% to 5.5%. This clonotype was obtained from a human donor in a cohort sampled during active COVID-19. The sample taken for sequencing was peripheral blood. The chain uses TRBV4-1 and TRBJ1-1; D not resolved. The CDR3 protein is CASSPRLVTEAFF. The CDR3 coding sequence is TGCGCCAGCAGCCCGAGGCTAGTAACTGAAGCTTTCTTT.